This is a list of T cell receptor beta chains from one sample in a study of blood T cell repertoires in COVID-19. TCRdb's copy holds only in-frame clones and misses some; the assay was immunoSEQ multiplex PCR. Of 43,000 or so clones listed, around 86% are singletons. Material for sequencing was peripheral blood. The receptor set was obtained from a man aged 60 to 75 with active COVID-19. Both conserved end residues are part of each CDR3. The D gene is left open where the match is weak. Clone size is given for some rows only: seen once, a few or many times, or a class if the clone is expanded.

D	size	J	V	CDR3	DNA
-	-	TRBJ2-7	TRBV4-1	CASSQDRFYEQYF	TGCGCCAGCAGCCAAGACAGGTTCTACGAGCAGTACTTC
TRBD2	-	TRBJ2-1	TRBV5-1	CASSLIRFAGGFLFNKQFF	TGCGCCAGCAGCTTGATCCGTTTCGCGGGGGGCTTCCTATTCAATAAGCAGTTCTTC
TRBD2	-	TRBJ2-5	TRBV5-8	CASSPLAGGFEETQYF	TGTGCCAGCAGCCCACTAGCGGGAGGGTTCGAGGAGACCCAGTACTTC
-	-	TRBJ2-3	TRBV6-2/TRBV6-3	CASSYSMGGAKDTQYF	TGTGCCAGCAGTTACTCGATGGGGGGGGCCAAAGATACGCAGTATTTT
TRBD2	-	TRBJ2-5	TRBV7-3	CASSPGTSRGETQYF	TGTGCCAGCAGCCCGGGGACTAGCCGGGGAGAGACCCAGTACTTC
TRBD1	-	TRBJ1-2	TRBV6-1	CASSGRAGGNGIGYGYTF	TGTGCCAGCAGTGGTAGGGCAGGGGGCAATGGAATAGGCTATGGCTACACCTTC
TRBD1	-	TRBJ1-4	TRBV28	CASNSGGDSEKLFF	TGTGCCAGCAACTCAGGGGGCGATAGTGAAAAACTGTTTTTT
-	-	TRBJ1-1	TRBV6-6	CASSSSQGTVTEAFF	TGTGCCAGCAGTTCATCACAGGGTACGGTCACTGAAGCTTTCTTT
-	-	TRBJ2-5	TRBV28	CASTLSGHQETQYF	TGTGCCAGCACCCTGAGCGGACACCAAGAGACCCAGTACTTC
TRBD2	-	TRBJ2-7	TRBV28	CASSPRILAGGYEQYF	TGTGCCAGCAGTCCCAGAATACTAGCGGGCGGCTACGAGCAGTACTTC
-	once	TRBJ2-3	TRBV5-1	CASSSGALVSSTDTQYF	TGCGCCAGCAGCTCCGGAGCTCTGGTTTCTAGCACAGATACGCAGTATTTT
TRBD1	-	TRBJ1-6	TRBV7-2	CASSFGWDRGLGGSPLHF	TGTGCCAGCAGCTTTGGCTGGGACAGGGGACTAGGGGGTTCACCCCTCCACTTT
TRBD1	-	TRBJ2-1	TRBV5-1	CASSSPRDRAYNEQFF	TGCGCCAGCAGCTCTCCACGGGACAGGGCTTACAATGAGCAGTTCTTC
-	-	TRBJ2-7	TRBV7-2	CASSRSGTDAEQYF	TGTGCCAGCAGCCGGAGCGGTACCGACGCAGAGCAGTACTTC
-	-	TRBJ1-1	TRBV18	CASSPLSRSLEAFF	TGTGCCAGCTCACCACTGTCTCGGTCTCTTGAAGCTTTCTTT
-	-	TRBJ1-2	TRBV27	CASSFTGDMVGYGYTF	TGTGCCAGCAGTTTCACAGGAGATATGGTTGGCTATGGCTACACCTTC
TRBD1	-	TRBJ2-1	TRBV4-1	CASSLRTGVAYNEQFF	TGCGCCAGCAGCCTCCGGACAGGGGTTGCCTACAATGAGCAGTTCTTC
TRBD1	few	TRBJ2-7	TRBV7-9	CASSPGQGDDEQYF	TGTGCCAGCAGCCCAGGACAGGGGGATGACGAGCAGTACTTC
TRBD2	-	TRBJ2-1	TRBV2	CASKVGGSVHNEQFF	TGTGCCAGCAAAGTGGGCGGGAGTGTCCACAATGAGCAGTTCTTC
TRBD2	once	TRBJ2-5	TRBV7-2	CASSARGTQETQYF	TGTGCCAGCAGCGCGCGGGGGACCCAAGAGACCCAGTACTTC
TRBD2	few	TRBJ2-1	TRBV27	CASSSTTSGIYEQFF	TGTGCCAGCAGTTCCACTACTAGCGGGATATATGAGCAGTTCTTC
-	-	TRBJ1-1	TRBV5-6	CASSWGGTITEAFF	TGTGCCAGCAGCTGGGGAGGGACGATCACTGAAGCTTTCTTT
-	-	TRBJ1-5	TRBV19	CASSVDGLADQPQHF	TGTGCCAGTAGTGTGGACGGACTAGCGGATCAGCCCCAGCATTTT
-	-	TRBJ2-7	TRBV29-1	CSVLPTKMSYEQYF	TGCAGCGTTCTCCCGACTAAGATGAGTTACGAGCAGTACTTC
-	few	TRBJ1-1	TRBV7-9	CASSSNRANTEAFF	TGTGCCAGCAGCTCCAACAGGGCGAACACTGAAGCTTTCTTT
-	-	TRBJ2-3	TRBV12-3/TRBV12-4	CASSLAQGDTQYF	TGTGCCAGCAGTTTGGCCCAGGGAGATACGCAGTATTTT
TRBD2	-	TRBJ2-5	TRBV3-1/TRBV3-2	CASSQTSGGETQYF	TGTGCCAGCAGCCAAACTAGCGGGGGAGAGACCCAGTACTTC
-	-	TRBJ1-5	TRBV7-9	CASADGGEEPQHF	TGTGCCAGCGCCGATGGCGGGGAGGAGCCCCAGCATTTT
TRBD2	-	TRBJ2-1	TRBV11-3	CASRVAGKRNEHQRNEQFF	TGTGCCAGCAGGGTAGCGGGAAAGCGTAATGAGCATCAGCGTAATGAGCAGTTCTTC
TRBD1	medium-sized	TRBJ1-2	TRBV4-3	CASSQGDRIYGYTF	TGCGCCAGCAGCCAAGGGGACAGAATATATGGCTACACCTTC
-	-	TRBJ2-7	TRBV13	CASSLRLRGEQYF	TGTGCCAGCAGCCTCCGACTACGTGGGGAGCAGTACTTC
TRBD2	-	TRBJ2-7	TRBV7-3	CASSLGEGGSYEQYF	TGTGCCAGCAGCCTAGGGGAGGGCGGCTCCTACGAGCAGTACTTC
TRBD2	-	TRBJ2-1	TRBV10-3	CAIRASGHDNEQFF	TGTGCCATCAGGGCTAGCGGGCATGACAATGAGCAGTTCTTC
-	-	TRBJ2-7	TRBV19	CASSMAGESSYEQYF	TGTGCCAGTAGTATGGCAGGGGAGAGCTCCTACGAGCAGTACTTT
-	-	TRBJ2-5	TRBV7-2	CASSLVSSGQETQYF	TGTGCCAGCAGCTTAGTTTCGTCAGGTCAAGAGACCCAGTACTTC
-	once	TRBJ2-5	TRBV30	CAWREGWPKETQYF	TGTGCCTGGAGAGAGGGCTGGCCAAAAGAGACCCAGTACTTC
-	once	TRBJ2-4	TRBV12-3/TRBV12-4	CASSLGLNIQYF	TGTGCCAGCAGCTTGGGACTTAACATTCAGTACTTC
-	-	TRBJ2-3	TRBV5-6	CASSSPGDTQYF	TGTGCCAGCAGCTCCCCAGGAGATACGCAGTATTTT
TRBD2	-	TRBJ2-1	TRBV7-2	CASSFRLAGGVDEQFF	TGTGCCAGCAGCTTCCGACTAGCGGGGGGAGTCGATGAGCAGTTCTTC
TRBD1	-	TRBJ1-2	TRBV5-6	CASSLDRGLSGYTF	TGTGCCAGCAGCTTGGACAGGGGGCTGAGTGGCTACACCTTC
TRBD1	-	TRBJ1-2	TRBV4-1	CASSQDQGAGGYTF	TGCGCCAGCAGCCAAGATCAGGGGGCGGGTGGCTACACCTTC
-	-	TRBJ1-5	TRBV29-1	CSVVGGNGQPQHF	TGCAGCGTTGTAGGAGGGAATGGCCAGCCCCAGCATTTT
-	-	TRBJ2-2	TRBV2	CASRMDRTNTGELFF	TGTGCCAGCAGGATGGACAGAACGAACACCGGGGAGCTGTTTTTT
TRBD1	few	TRBJ2-1	TRBV4-1	CASSQVGRAGGGEQFF	TGCGCCAGCAGCCAAGTGGGTCGGGCAGGGGGCGGTGAGCAGTTCTTC
TRBD2	-	TRBJ2-5	TRBV28	CASSLSGGASGTQETQYF	TGTGCCAGCAGTTTATCGGGGGGGGCTAGCGGGACCCAAGAGACCCAGTACTTC
-	-	TRBJ1-1	TRBV20-1	CGGDTHTEAFF	TGCGGTGGAGATACTCACACTGAAGCTTTCTTT
TRBD2	-	TRBJ2-3	TRBV12-3/TRBV12-4	CASSFWRGGSYF	TGTGCCAGCAGTTTTTGGCGGGGGGGCTCATATTTT
-	-	TRBJ1-2	TRBV30	CAWSVRSNYGYTF	TGTGCCTGGAGTGTACGGTCTAACTATGGCTACACCTTC
-	once	TRBJ2-7	TRBV7-6	CASSLGVGHYEQYF	TGTGCCAGCAGCTTAGGCGTGGGGCACTACGAGCAGTACTTC
TRBD1	-	TRBJ1-2	TRBV28	CASSITSPGQGGYTF	TGTGCCAGCAGTATCACCTCTCCGGGACAGGGGGGCTACACCTTC
TRBD2	-	TRBJ2-5	TRBV11-2	CASSLVELAGAGTQYF	TGTGCCAGCAGCTTAGTCGAACTAGCGGGAGCGGGGACCCAGTACTTC
-	once	TRBJ2-1	TRBV11-2	CASSLIKSGSQNEQFF	TGTGCCAGCAGCTTAATAAAGTCGGGGAGTCAGAATGAGCAGTTCTTC
TRBD1	-	TRBJ2-7	TRBV5-5	CASSSGGPYEQYF	TGTGCCAGCAGCTCAGGGGGCCCCTACGAGCAGTACTTC
TRBD2	-	TRBJ2-3	TRBV18	CASSPLPSGGGDTQYF	TGTGCCAGCTCACCACTTCCTAGCGGGGGGGGAGATACGCAGTATTTT
TRBD1	-	TRBJ2-6	TRBV6-2/TRBV6-3	CASRPGDRAGANVLTF	TGTGCCAGCAGGCCTGGTGACAGGGCTGGGGCCAACGTCCTGACTTTC